These 9 T cell receptor beta chains came from one sample sequenced in a study of shared clonotypes between healthy human individuals. Here immunoSEQ multiplex PCR was the method, and the copy in TCRdb shows in-frame clones only, minus some. Of over 1.5 million clones in the sample, about 98% were seen once. The sample taken for sequencing was naive CD4+ T cells sorted from blood. Subset described: CD45RA+ positively selected. These receptors originate from a man between 25 and 39 years old in good health.

This clone was counted a single time. The chain links TRBV29-1 to TRBJ2-1; D is perhaps TRBD2 (7 bases). Trimming stripped 7 bases from V and 2 bases from J, with 12 bases between. The CDR3 is made up of 13 amino acids. The V gene's germline CDR1 is SQVTM and CDR2 ANQGSEA. CDR3 DNA: TGCAGCGGAGGGGGGAGGGCCTACAATGAGCAGTTCTTC. Translating it yields CSGGGRAYNEQFF.

As regards this clone: Other nucleotide sequences in the sample specify the same CDR3. This sequence joins TRBV5-1 and TRBJ2-3; D uncertain. The V gene lost 0 bases and the J gene lost 0 bases, with 8 bases spanning the gap. The CDR3 has 15 amino acids. CDR1 SGHRS and CDR2 YFSETQ come from the germline V gene. Here the CDR3 reads CASSLGGSSTDTQYF. In DNA, the CDR3 is TGCGCCAGCAGCTTGGGTGGTTCTAGCACAGATACGCAGTATTTT.

Note on this clone: Other nucleotide sequences in the sample specify the same CDR3. The chain employs TRBV7-3 and TRBJ2-2; D uncertain. Per germline, CDR1 SGHTA and CDR2 FQGTGA. V lost 2 bases and J 6 bases, leaving 4 bases between the germline ends. The CDR3 totals 12 residues. CDR3 in amino acids: CASSLGPGELFF. In DNA, the CDR3 is TGTGCCAGCAGCTTAGGCCCCGGGGAGCTGTTTTTT. Combining the CDR3 with reference TRBV7-3 and TRBJ2-2 gives the whole variable domain GAGVSQTPSNKVTEKGKYVELRCDPISGHTALYWYRQSLGQGPEFLIYFQGTGAADDSGLPNDRFFAVRPEGSVSTLKIQRTERGDSAVYLCASSLGPGELFFGEGSRLTVL.

This chain connects TRBV5-8 to TRBJ2-3; D remains ambiguous. The V gene's germline CDR1 is SGHTS and CDR2 YDEGEE. Trimming cost V 1 base and J 0 bases, with 9 bases left between them. The CDR3 has 15 amino acids. The CDR3 sequence is CASSLLAGSTDTQYF. CDR3 nucleotides: TGTGCCAGCAGCTTGTTGGCAGGCAGCACAGATACGCAGTATTTT.

The J gene is TRBJ2-7, the V gene TRBV25-1; D unresolved. Germline V gene lookup returns CDR1 MGHDK and CDR2 SYGVNS. The CDR3 loop spans 11 amino acids. The ends were cut back, 3 bases at V and 4 bases at J, with 4 bases in the middle. As DNA, the CDR3 is TGTGCCAGCAGTGAGGAATACGAGCAGTACTTC. Translated, it gives CASSEEYEQYF.

V and J are TRBV10-3 and TRBJ2-1, with a weak D call TRBD2 (6 bases). There are 12 residues in the CDR3. V was clipped by 10 bases and J by 11 bases, with 18 bases between them. Germline CDR1 is ENHRY and CDR2 is SYGVKD. The CDR3 DNA is TGTGCCACCAAAGAACTAGCTCATCAGCAGTTCTTC. Protein product: CATKELAHQQFF.

The chain carries TRBV29-1 and TRBJ2-2; tentatively, D is TRBD1 (5 bases). V lost 6 bases and J lost 6, with 14 bases in between. CDR1 is SQVTM and CDR2 is ANQGSEA in the germline V gene. The CDR3 runs to 13 residues. The CDR3 here is CSVRHGAPGELFF. Here the CDR3 DNA reads TGCAGCGTACGACATGGGGCTCCCGGGGAGCTGTTTTTT.

In this sample, this clone turned up once. The V and J genes are TRBV28 and TRBJ2-2; 8 bases are shared with TRBD2. V lost 6 bases, J lost 0 bases, and 9 bases stayed unmatched. Germline V gene lookup returns CDR1 MDHEN and CDR2 SYDVKM. This CDR3 region has 17 residues. The CDR3 coding sequence is TGTGCCAGCAGGGGTAGCGGGACATTCCCGAACACCGGGGAGCTGTTTTTT. Protein: CASRGSGTFPNTGELFF. Complete variable domain (other parts from reference TRBV28 and TRBJ2-2): DVKVTQSSRYLVKRTGEKVFLECVQDMDHENMFWYRQDPGLGLRLIYFSYDVKMKEKGDIPEGYSVSREKKERFSLILESASTNQTSMYLCASRGSGTFPNTGELFFGEGSRLTVL.

This clone was counted once. This rearrangement joins TRBV19 to TRBJ1-5; 7 nucleotides align to TRBD1. Germline V lookup: CDR1 LNHDA, CDR2 SQIVND (reference sequence). The V gene end was trimmed by 5 bases and the J gene end by 8 bases; junction bases not matched to a gene: 9. The CDR3 totals 14 residues. The CDR3 sequence is CASSASGGVEPQHF. DNA of the CDR3: TGTGCCAGTAGTGCCTCAGGGGGAGTCGAGCCCCAGCATTTT.